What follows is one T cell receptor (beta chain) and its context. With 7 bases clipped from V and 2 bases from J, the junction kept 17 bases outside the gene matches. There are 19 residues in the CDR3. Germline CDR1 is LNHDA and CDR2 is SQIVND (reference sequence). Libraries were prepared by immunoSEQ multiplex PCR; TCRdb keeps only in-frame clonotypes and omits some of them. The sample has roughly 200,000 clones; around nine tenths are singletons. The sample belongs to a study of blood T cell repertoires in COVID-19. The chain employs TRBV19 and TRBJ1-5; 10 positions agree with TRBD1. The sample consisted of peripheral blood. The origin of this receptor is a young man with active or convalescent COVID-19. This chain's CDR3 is CASTIRGQGGGGGNQPQHF. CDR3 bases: TGTGCCAGTACCATACGAGGACAGGGGGGAGGTGGTGGCAATCAGCCCCAGCATTTT. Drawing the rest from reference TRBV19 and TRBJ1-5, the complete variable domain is DGGITQSPKYLFRKEGQNVTLSCEQNLNHDAMYWYRQDPGQGLRLIYYSQIVNDFQKGDIAEGYSVSREKKESFPLTVTSAQKNPTAFYLCASTIRGQGGGGGNQPQHFGDGTRLSIL.